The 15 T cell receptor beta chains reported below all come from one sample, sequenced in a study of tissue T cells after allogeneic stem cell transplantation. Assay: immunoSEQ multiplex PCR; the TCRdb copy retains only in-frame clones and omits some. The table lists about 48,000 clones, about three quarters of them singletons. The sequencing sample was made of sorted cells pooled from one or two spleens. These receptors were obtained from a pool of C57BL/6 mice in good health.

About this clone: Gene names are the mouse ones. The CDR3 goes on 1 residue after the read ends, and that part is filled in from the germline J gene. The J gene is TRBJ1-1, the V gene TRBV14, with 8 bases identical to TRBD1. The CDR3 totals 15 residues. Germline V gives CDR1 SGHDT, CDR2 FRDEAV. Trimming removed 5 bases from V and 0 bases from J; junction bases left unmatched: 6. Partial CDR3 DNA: TGTGCCAGCAGCCCGACAGGGGCCGCAAACACAGAAGTCTTC. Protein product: CASSPTGAANTEVF. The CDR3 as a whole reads CASSPTGAANTEVFF.

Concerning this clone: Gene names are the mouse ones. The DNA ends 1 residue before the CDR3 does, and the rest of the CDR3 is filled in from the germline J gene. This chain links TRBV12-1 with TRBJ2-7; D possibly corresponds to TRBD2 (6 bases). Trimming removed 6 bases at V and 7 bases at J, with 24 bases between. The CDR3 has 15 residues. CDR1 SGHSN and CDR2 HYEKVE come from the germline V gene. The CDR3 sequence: CASSLEAWGVLEQYF. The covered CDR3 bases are TGTGCCAGCAGCTTAGAAGCCTGGGGTGTCCTGGAACAGTAC.

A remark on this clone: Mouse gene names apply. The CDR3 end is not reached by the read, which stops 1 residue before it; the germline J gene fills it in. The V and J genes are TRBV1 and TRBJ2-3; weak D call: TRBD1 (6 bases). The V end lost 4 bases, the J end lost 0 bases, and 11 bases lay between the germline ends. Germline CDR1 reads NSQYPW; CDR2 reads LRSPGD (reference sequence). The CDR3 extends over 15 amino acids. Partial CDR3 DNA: TGCACCTGCAGTGAGGGACAAAATAGTGCAGAAACGCTGTAT. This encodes CTCSEGQNSAETLY. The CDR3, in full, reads CTCSEGQNSAETLYF.

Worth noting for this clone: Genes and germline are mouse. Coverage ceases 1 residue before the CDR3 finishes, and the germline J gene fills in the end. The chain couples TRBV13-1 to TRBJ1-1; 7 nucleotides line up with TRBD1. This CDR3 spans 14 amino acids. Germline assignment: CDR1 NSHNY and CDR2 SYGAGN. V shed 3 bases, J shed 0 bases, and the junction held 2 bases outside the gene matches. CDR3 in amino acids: CASSGDSANTEVFF. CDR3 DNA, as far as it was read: TGTGCCAGCAGTGGGGACAGTGCAAACACAGAAGTCTTC.

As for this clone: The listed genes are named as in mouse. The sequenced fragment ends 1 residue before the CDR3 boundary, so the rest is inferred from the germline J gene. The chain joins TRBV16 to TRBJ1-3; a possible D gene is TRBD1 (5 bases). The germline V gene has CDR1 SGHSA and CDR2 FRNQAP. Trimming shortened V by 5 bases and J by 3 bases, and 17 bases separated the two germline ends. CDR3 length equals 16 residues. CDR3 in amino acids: CASSQKGRVGGNTLYF. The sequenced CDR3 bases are TGTGCAAGCAGCCAGAAGGGCAGGGTCGGTGGAAATACGCTCTAT. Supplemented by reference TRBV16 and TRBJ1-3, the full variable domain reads NAGVIQTPRHKVTGKGQEATLWCEPISGHSAVFWYRQTIVQGLEFLTYFRNQAPIDDSGMPKERFSAQMPNQSHSTLKIQSTQPQDSAVYLCASSQKGRVGGNTLYFGEGSRLIVV.

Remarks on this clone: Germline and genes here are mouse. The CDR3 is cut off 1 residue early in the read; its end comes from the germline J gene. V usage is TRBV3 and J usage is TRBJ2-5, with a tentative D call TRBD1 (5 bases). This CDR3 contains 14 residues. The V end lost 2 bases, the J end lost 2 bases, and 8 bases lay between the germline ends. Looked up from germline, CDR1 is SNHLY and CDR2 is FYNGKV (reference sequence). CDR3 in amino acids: CASSLIQGQDTQYF. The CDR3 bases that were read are TGTGCCAGCAGCTTAATCCAGGGCCAAGACACCCAGTAC. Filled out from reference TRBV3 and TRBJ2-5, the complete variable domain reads GPKVLQIPSHQIIDMGQMVTLNCDPVSNHLYFYWYKQILGQQMEFLVNFYNGKVMEKSKLFKDQFSVERPDGSYFTLKIQPTALEDSAVYFCASSLIQGQDTQYFGPGTRLLVL.

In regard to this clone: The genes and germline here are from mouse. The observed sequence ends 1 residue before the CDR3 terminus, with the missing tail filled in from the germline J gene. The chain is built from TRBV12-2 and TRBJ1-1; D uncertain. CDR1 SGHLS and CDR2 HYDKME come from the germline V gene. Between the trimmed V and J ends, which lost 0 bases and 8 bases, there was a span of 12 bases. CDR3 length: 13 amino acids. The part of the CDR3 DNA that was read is TGTGCCAGCTCTCTCGGAGGGATGAGGGAAGTCTTC. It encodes CASSLGGMREVF. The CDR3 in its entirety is CASSLGGMREVFF.

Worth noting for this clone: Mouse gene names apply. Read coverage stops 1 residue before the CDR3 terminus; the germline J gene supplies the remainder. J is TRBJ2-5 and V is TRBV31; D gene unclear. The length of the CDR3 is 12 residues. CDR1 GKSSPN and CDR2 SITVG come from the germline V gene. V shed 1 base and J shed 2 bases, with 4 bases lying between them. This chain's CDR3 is CAWSRVQDTQYF. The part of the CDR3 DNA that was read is TGTGCCTGGAGTCGGGTCCAAGACACCCAGTAC. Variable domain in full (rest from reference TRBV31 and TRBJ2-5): AQTIHQWPVAEIKAVGSPLSLGCTIKGKSSPNLYWYWQATGGTLQQLFYSITVGQVESVVQLNLSASRPKDDQFILSTEKLLLSHSGFYLCAWSRVQDTQYFGPGTRLLVL.

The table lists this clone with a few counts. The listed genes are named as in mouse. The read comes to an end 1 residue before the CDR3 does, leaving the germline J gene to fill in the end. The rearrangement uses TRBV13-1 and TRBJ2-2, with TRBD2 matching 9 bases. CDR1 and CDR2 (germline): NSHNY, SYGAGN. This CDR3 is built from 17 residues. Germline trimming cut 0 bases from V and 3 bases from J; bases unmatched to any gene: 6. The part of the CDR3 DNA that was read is TGTGCCAGCAGTGATGCCCCTGGGGGGGTGGACACCGGGCAGCTCTAC. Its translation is CASSDAPGGVDTGQLY. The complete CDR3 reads CASSDAPGGVDTGQLYF.

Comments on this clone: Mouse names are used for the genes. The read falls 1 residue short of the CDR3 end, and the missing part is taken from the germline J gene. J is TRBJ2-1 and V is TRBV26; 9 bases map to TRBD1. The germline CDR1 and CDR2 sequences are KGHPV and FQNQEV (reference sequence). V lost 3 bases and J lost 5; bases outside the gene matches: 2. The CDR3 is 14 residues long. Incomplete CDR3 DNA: TGTGCCAGCAGTCTTCGGGACAGGGATGCTGAGCAGTTC. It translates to CASSLRDRDAEQF. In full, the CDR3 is CASSLRDRDAEQFF.

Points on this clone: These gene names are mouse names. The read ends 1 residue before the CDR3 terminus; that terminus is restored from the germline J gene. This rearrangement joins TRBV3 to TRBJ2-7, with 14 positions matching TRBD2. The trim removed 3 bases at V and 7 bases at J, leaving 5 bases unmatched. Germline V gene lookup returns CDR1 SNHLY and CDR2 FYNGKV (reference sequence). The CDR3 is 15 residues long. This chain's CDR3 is CASSFRDWGGREQYF. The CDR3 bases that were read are TGTGCCAGCAGCTTCCGGGACTGGGGGGGCCGGGAACAGTAC.

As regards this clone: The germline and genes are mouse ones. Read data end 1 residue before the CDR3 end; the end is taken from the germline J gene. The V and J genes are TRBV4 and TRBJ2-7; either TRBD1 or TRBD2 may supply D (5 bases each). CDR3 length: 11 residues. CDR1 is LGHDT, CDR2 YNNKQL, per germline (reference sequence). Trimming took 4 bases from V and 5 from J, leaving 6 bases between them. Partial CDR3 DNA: TGTGCCAGCAGCTGGGGGAATGAACAGTAC. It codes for CASSWGNEQY. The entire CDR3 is CASSWGNEQYF.

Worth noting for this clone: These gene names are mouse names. The CDR3 spells CASSLGRVGNQAPLF. The sequenced CDR3 bases are TGTGCCAGCAGCTTGGGCAGGGTGGGGAACCAGGCTCCGCTT. This chain uses TRBV3 with TRBJ1-5, with D possibly being TRBD1 (5 bases). Sequencing ends 1 residue short of the CDR3 end; the germline J gene provides the rest. V lost 3 bases, J lost 4 bases, and 13 bases lay in between. The germline V gene encodes CDR1 SNHLY and CDR2 FYNGKV (reference sequence). This CDR3 region has 15 residues.

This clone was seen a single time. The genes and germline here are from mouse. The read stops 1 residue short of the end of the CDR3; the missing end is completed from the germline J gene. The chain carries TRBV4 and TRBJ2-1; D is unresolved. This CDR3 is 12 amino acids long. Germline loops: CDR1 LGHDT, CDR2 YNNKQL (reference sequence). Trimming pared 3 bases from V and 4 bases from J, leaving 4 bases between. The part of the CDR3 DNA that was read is TGTGCCAGCAGCTATGGGTATGCTGAGCAGTTC. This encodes CASSYGYAEQF. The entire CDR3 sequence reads CASSYGYAEQFF.

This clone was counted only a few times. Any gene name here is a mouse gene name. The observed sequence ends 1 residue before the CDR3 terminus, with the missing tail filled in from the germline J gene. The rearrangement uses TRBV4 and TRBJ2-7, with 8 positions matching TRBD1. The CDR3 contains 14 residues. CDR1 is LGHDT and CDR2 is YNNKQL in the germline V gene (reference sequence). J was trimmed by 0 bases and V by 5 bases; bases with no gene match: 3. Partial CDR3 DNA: TGTGCCAGCAGCCACAGGGGGAGCTCCTATGAACAGTAC. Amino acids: CASSHRGSSYEQY. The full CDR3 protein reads CASSHRGSSYEQYF.